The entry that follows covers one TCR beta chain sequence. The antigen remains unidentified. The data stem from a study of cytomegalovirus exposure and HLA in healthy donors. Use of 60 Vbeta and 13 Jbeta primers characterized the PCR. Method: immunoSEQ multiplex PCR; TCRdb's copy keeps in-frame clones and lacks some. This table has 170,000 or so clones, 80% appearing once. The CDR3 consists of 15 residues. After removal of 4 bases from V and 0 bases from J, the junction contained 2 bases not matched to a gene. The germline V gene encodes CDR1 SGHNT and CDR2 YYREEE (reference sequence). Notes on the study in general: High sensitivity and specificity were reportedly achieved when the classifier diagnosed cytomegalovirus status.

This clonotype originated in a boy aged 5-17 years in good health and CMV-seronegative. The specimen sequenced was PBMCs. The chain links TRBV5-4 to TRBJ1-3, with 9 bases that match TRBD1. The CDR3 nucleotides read TGTGCCAGCAGCAGGGGACAGGGCTCTGGAAACACCATATATTTT. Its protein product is CASSRGQGSGNTIYF.